This T cell receptor beta chain is from a study of OX40 agonist ivuxolimab in advanced cancers. Study-wide context: Ivuxolimab, an antibody that agonizes OX40 (CD134), was administered to the patients.

Autoimmune disease history or systemic immunosuppression led to patients being barred. Method: immunoSEQ multiplex PCR; TCRdb's copy keeps in-frame clones and lacks some. Altogether around 45,000 clones are present, approximately 83% being singletons, with the ten largest covering 30% to 45%. Whole-study results and caveats: Not determined was the antigen specificity of the expanded peripheral T cells. Within 6 weeks, CD4+ and CD8+ blood T cells expanded clonally at 0.1 to 3.0 mg/kg.

This clone came up a few times. Its specificity is unknown. Germline CDR1 and CDR2: SNHLY and FYNNEI. This CDR3 has 16 amino acids. V was trimmed by 0 bases and J by 1 base, leaving 11 bases between them. The specimen was CD4+ or CD8+ T cells sorted from blood, collected in a trial of the OX40 agonist ivuxolimab. This rearrangement joins TRBV2 to TRBJ2-3; no reliable D call. The receptor comes from an adult with an advanced solid tumor such as melanoma, head and neck, liver or kidney cancer. The CDR3 spells CASSEALLGGTDTQYF. CDR3 DNA sequence: TGTGCCAGCAGTGAAGCGCTTCTTGGTGGCACAGATACGCAGTATTTT.